The 6 T cell receptor beta chains listed next were all sequenced from one sample in a study of OX40 agonist ivuxolimab in advanced cancers. Profiling relied on immunoSEQ multiplex PCR, and the TCRdb table lists in-frame clones only, not all of them. Of about 74,000 clones in the sample, about 90% were seen once. Sequenced here: CD4+ or CD8+ T cells sorted from blood, sampled in a trial of the OX40 agonist ivuxolimab. These receptors were taken from an adult with an advanced solid tumor such as melanoma, head and neck, liver or kidney cancer.

The rearrangement uses TRBV29-1 and TRBJ2-5; TRBD1 matches at 8 bases. The CDR3 runs to 12 residues. V lost 7 bases and J lost 4; bases outside the gene matches: 5. Germline lookup yields CDR1 SQVTM and CDR2 ANQGSEA. In nucleotides, the CDR3 is TGCAGCGGGCAGGGGGCCCGAGAGACCCAGTACTTC. Translated, it gives CSGQGARETQYF.

The chain is built from TRBV25-1 and TRBJ2-3, with D possibly matching TRBD1 (6 bases). This CDR3 spans 11 amino acids. Germline CDR1 is MGHDK and CDR2 is SYGVNS. The ends were cut back, 8 bases at V and 8 bases at J, with 11 bases in the middle. The chain's CDR3 is CASGYRATQYF. The CDR3 bases are TGTGCCAGCGGATACAGGGCTACGCAGTATTTT.

The chain is built from TRBV7-9 and TRBJ2-5; either TRBD1 or TRBD2 may fit D (5 bases each). The CDR3 consists of 17 residues. Trimming pared 6 bases from V and 2 bases from J, leaving 22 bases between. Germline assignment: CDR1 SEHNR and CDR2 FQNEAQ (reference sequence). This CDR3 is CASRPPTGPINQETQYF. The CDR3 bases are TGTGCCAGCAGACCACCGACGGGACCGATAAATCAAGAGACCCAGTACTTC.

The V and J genes are TRBV2 and TRBJ1-3, with D possibly being TRBD1 (5 bases). Trimming left V 5 bases short and J 0 bases short, with 14 bases between. From germline, CDR1 is SNHLY and CDR2 FYNNEI. The CDR3 contains 16 residues. The CDR3 protein is CASSPPGIGSGNTIYF. The CDR3 DNA reads as TGTGCCAGCAGTCCACCAGGGATCGGCTCTGGAAACACCATATATTTT.

The rearrangement links TRBV19 to TRBJ2-1; D is unclear. The V end lost 1 base, the J end lost 8 bases, and 6 bases lay between the germline ends. Per germline, CDR1 LNHDA and CDR2 SQIVND (reference sequence). CDR3 length equals 12 residues. The DNA of the CDR3 is TGTGCCAGTAGTATAGGTCCGGATGAGCAGTTCTTC. It translates to CASSIGPDEQFF.

This rearrangement joins TRBV19 to TRBJ2-1, with 8 bases fitting TRBD2. Germline CDR1 is LNHDA and CDR2 is SQIVND (reference sequence). V shed 3 bases and J 5 bases; nucleotides not matched to a gene: 6. There are 15 residues in the CDR3. The CDR3 loop is CASSMGTRGDNEQFF. As DNA, the CDR3 is TGTGCCAGTAGTATGGGGACTAGGGGAGACAATGAGCAGTTCTTC.